These T cell receptor beta chains were read from a single sample in a study of blood T cell repertoires in COVID-19. TCRdb keeps only in-frame clones here, not all; method: immunoSEQ multiplex PCR. The sample lists 150,000 or so clones; 85% to 90% were seen once. The sequenced sample was peripheral blood. All receptors derive from a man aged 18 to 30 with COVID-19, enrolled during active disease. The CDR3 runs from the conserved cysteine through the conserved F or W. D genes are given only for firm matches. Some rows mark clone size as missing; the rest say once, few, many or name a class of expanded clone.

CDR3: CASTLTGNEQFF; DNA: TGTGCCAGCACCCTAACAGGGAATGAGCAGTTCTTC; D: .; J: TRBJ2-1; V: TRBV7-9; size: once
CDR3: CASSFLSSGRAGYNEQFF; DNA: TGTGCCAGCAGTTTTTTATCGAGCGGGAGGGCGGGGTACAATGAGCAGTTCTTC; D: TRBD2; J: TRBJ2-1; V: TRBV28; size: .
CDR3: CASRLAGGFRTHTDTQYF; DNA: TGTGCCAGCAGACTAGCGGGAGGGTTCCGGACACACACAGATACGCAGTATTTT; D: TRBD2; J: TRBJ2-3; V: TRBV25-1; size: .
CDR3: CASSLSAGPQETQYF; DNA: TGCGCCAGCAGTCTTTCAGCGGGCCCCCAAGAGACCCAGTACTTC; D: .; J: TRBJ2-5; V: TRBV5-1; size: .
CDR3: CASSQGDRDYGYTF; DNA: TGCGCCAGCAGCCAAGGGGACAGGGACTATGGCTACACCTTC; D: TRBD1; J: TRBJ1-2; V: TRBV4-3; size: .
CDR3: CSVGLAGGEQFF; DNA: TGCAGCGTTGGGCTAGCGGGAGGTGAGCAGTTCTTC; D: TRBD2; J: TRBJ2-1; V: TRBV29-1; size: .
CDR3: CASSLQFYGYTF; DNA: TGTGCCAGCAGTTTACAGTTTTATGGCTACACCTTC; D: .; J: TRBJ1-2; V: TRBV28; size: .
CDR3: CASSQEPGQGTRRETQYF; DNA: TGTGCCAGCAGCCAGGAACCGGGACAGGGAACCCGCAGGGAGACCCAGTACTTC; D: TRBD1; J: TRBJ2-5; V: TRBV3-1/TRBV3-2; size: .
CDR3: CASSIGQGGQPQHF; DNA: TGTGCCAGTAGTATAGGACAGGGGGGCCAGCCCCAGCATTTT; D: TRBD1; J: TRBJ1-5; V: TRBV19; size: .
CDR3: CASSQEGLSSYNEQFF; DNA: TGCGCCAGCAGCCAAGAGGGACTGAGCTCCTACAATGAGCAGTTCTTC; D: .; J: TRBJ2-1; V: TRBV4-3; size: .
CDR3: CASSRDRASNEKLFF; DNA: TGCGCCAGCAGCCGGGACAGGGCTTCTAATGAAAAACTGTTTTTT; D: TRBD1; J: TRBJ1-4; V: TRBV4-3; size: .
CDR3: CIGQINTGELFF; DNA: TGTATAGGACAGATAAACACCGGGGAGCTGTTTTTT; D: .; J: TRBJ2-2; V: TRBV30; size: few
CDR3: CASSPQGHSGNTIYF; DNA: TGTGCCAGCAGCCCCCAGGGCCACTCTGGAAACACCATATATTTT; D: .; J: TRBJ1-3; V: TRBV3-1/TRBV3-2; size: .
CDR3: CASSLEGGQDGYTF; DNA: TGTGCCAGCAGCTTAGAGGGGGGACAGGATGGCTACACCTTC; D: TRBD1; J: TRBJ1-2; V: TRBV7-9; size: .
CDR3: CASSLLAFYYEQYF; DNA: TGTGCCAGCAGCTTGCTGGCTTTTTACTACGAGCAGTACTTC; D: .; J: TRBJ2-7; V: TRBV5-6; size: .
CDR3: CASSFSGTYEQYF; DNA: TGTGCCAGCAGCTTTTCAGGGACCTACGAGCAGTACTTC; D: .; J: TRBJ2-7; V: TRBV7-2; size: .
CDR3: CASSIYRGISYEQYF; DNA: TGTGCCAGTAGTATATATCGGGGGATCTCCTACGAGCAGTACTTC; D: .; J: TRBJ2-7; V: TRBV19; size: .
CDR3: CASSQRGGINTGELFF; DNA: TGTGCCAGCAGCCAAAGGGGCGGGATAAACACCGGGGAGCTGTTTTTT; D: .; J: TRBJ2-2; V: TRBV16; size: once
CDR3: CASMTGNEQFF; DNA: TGCGCCAGCATGACAGGGAATGAGCAGTTCTTC; D: TRBD1; J: TRBJ2-1; V: TRBV5-1; size: .
CDR3: CASSTPSGVAKNIQYF; DNA: TGTGCCAGTAGTACCCCGAGCGGAGTAGCCAAAAACATTCAGTACTTC; D: .; J: TRBJ2-4; V: TRBV19; size: once
CDR3: CASSPSRTDTQYF; DNA: TGTGCCAGCAGTCCCTCTCGCACAGATACGCAGTATTTT; D: .; J: TRBJ2-3; V: TRBV27; size: .
CDR3: CASSYVILAPTYEQYF; DNA: TGTGCCAGCAGTTACGTAATCCTAGCTCCGACCTACGAGCAGTACTTC; D: .; J: TRBJ2-7; V: TRBV6-2/TRBV6-3; size: .
CDR3: CASSLTAGQQTEAFF; DNA: TGTGCCAGCAGCTTAACCGCAGGTCAACAGACTGAAGCTTTCTTT; D: .; J: TRBJ1-1; V: TRBV7-2; size: .
CDR3: CASSPGYTSFSSTDTQYF; DNA: TGTGCCAGCAGCCCCGGATATACTAGCTTCTCTAGCACAGATACGCAGTATTTT; D: .; J: TRBJ2-3; V: TRBV9; size: .
CDR3: CASSAEQGEEGYGYTF; DNA: TGCGCCAGCAGCGCCGAACAGGGGGAAGAGGGCTATGGCTACACCTTC; D: TRBD1; J: TRBJ1-2; V: TRBV5-1; size: .
CDR3: CASSTETGYEQYF; DNA: TGTGCCAGCAGCACCGAGACAGGATACGAGCAGTACTTC; D: .; J: TRBJ2-7; V: TRBV27; size: .
CDR3: CASRRGRYSNQPQHF; DNA: TGTGCCAGCAGAAGGGGGCGTTATAGCAATCAGCCCCAGCATTTT; D: TRBD1; J: TRBJ1-5; V: TRBV28; size: .
CDR3: CASNVRTGPLLEQYF; DNA: TGTGCCAGCAATGTTCGGACAGGCCCCCTACTGGAGCAGTACTTC; D: TRBD1; J: TRBJ2-7; V: TRBV28; size: .